What follows is one TCR beta chain and its context. The antigen remains unidentified. The data are from a study of cytomegalovirus exposure and HLA in healthy donors. It was with 60 Vbeta and 13 Jbeta primers that the PCR ran. The data were produced by immunoSEQ multiplex PCR, yet TCRdb's version contains in-frame clones alone and is incomplete. The sample lists under 300,000 clones, around 86% occurring once. Findings of the study overall: Cytomegalovirus association was assigned to more than 150 TCR beta chains. In vitro experiments confirmed that three CMV-associated chains were specific for CMV antigens. Equally common other TCR beta chains were less clonally expanded than HLA-associated ones, a later analysis found. The authors later linked a missense DCLRE1C variant to TCR beta V- and J-gene trimming.

The CDR3 extends over 13 amino acids. V was pared by 3 bases and J by 5 bases, with 11 bases between. CDR1 is SEHNR, CDR2 FQNEAQ, per germline (reference sequence). The J gene is TRBJ2-7, the V gene TRBV7-9; possibly TRBD2 for D (5 bases). This clonotype originated in a man in his forties or fifties in good health and CMV-seropositive. Material: PBMCs. CDR3 in amino acids: CASSLAGVDEQYF. CDR3 DNA sequence: TGTGCCAGCAGCTTGGCCGGGGTGGACGAGCAGTACTTC.